Presented here are 5 T cell receptor beta chains from one specimen sequenced in a study of cytomegalovirus exposure and HLA in healthy donors. The PCR contained 60 Vbeta and 13 Jbeta primers. Clones were sequenced by immunoSEQ multiplex PCR, and TCRdb holds only the in-frame ones, with some missing. The sample holds approximately 32,000 clones; roughly 90% are singletons and the top ten take approximately 2.6%. What was sequenced was PBMCs. The receptors shown here come from a woman in her late teens or twenties in good health and CMV-seronegative.

This clone has only one observation. The rearrangement joins TRBV9 to TRBJ1-1; D is uncertain. Germline-derived CDR1 and CDR2 are SGDLS and YYNGEE. There are 12 residues in the CDR3. With 4 bases removed from V and 6 bases from J, the gap between germline ends came to 10 bases. CDR3 DNA: TGTGCCAGCAGCCCTTTTACGGCTGAAGCTTTCTTT. Its translation: CASSPFTAEAFF.

This clone was seen a single time. The chain links TRBV30 to TRBJ2-7; TRBD1 agrees at 7 bases. The CDR3 extends over 12 amino acids. The trim removed 4 bases at V and 6 bases at J, leaving 6 bases unmatched. Germline V lookup: CDR1 GTSNPN, CDR2 SVGIG (reference sequence). The CDR3, as DNA: TGTGCCTGGAAAGGGACAGCGGTCGAGCAGTACTTC. This codes for CAWKGTAVEQYF.

There are a few counts of this clone. This chain uses TRBV5-4 with TRBJ2-7, with 8 bases that match TRBD1. From germline, CDR1 is SGHNT and CDR2 YYREEE (reference sequence). This CDR3 has 17 amino acids. V shed 4 bases and J 5 bases; nucleotides not matched to a gene: 17. CDR3 coding DNA: TGTGCCAGCAGCCCTGGTGCACCGGGACAGGTTTACCACGAGCAGTACTTC. Amino acid sequence: CASSPGAPGQVYHEQYF.

A single count supports this clone. The rearrangement joins TRBV28 to TRBJ2-1, with a possible D match to TRBD2 (6 bases). This CDR3 is 17 amino acids long. CDR1 is MDHEN, CDR2 SYDVKM, per germline. Trimming removed 5 bases at V and 0 bases at J, with 17 bases between. The CDR3 region is CASSLPLDGSSYNEQFF. CDR3 bases: TGTGCCAGCAGTCTTCCTTTGGACGGGAGCTCCTACAATGAGCAGTTCTTC. The full variable domain, its missing parts supplied by reference TRBV28 and TRBJ2-1, is DVKVTQSSRYLVKRTGEKVFLECVQDMDHENMFWYRQDPGLGLRLIYFSYDVKMKEKGDIPEGYSVSREKKERFSLILESASTNQTSMYLCASSLPLDGSSYNEQFFGPGTRLTVL.

The chain carries TRBV7-9 and TRBJ1-5; tentative D call: TRBD1 (5 bases). This CDR3 has 14 amino acids. Per germline, CDR1 SEHNR and CDR2 FQNEAQ (reference sequence). The V gene lost 0 bases and the J gene lost 7 bases, with 10 bases spanning the gap. The DNA for the CDR3 is TGTGCCAGCAGCTTAGCGACAGTTAGCCAGCCCCAGCATTTT. Translation: CASSLATVSQPQHF. The variable domain in full, with the rest retrieved from reference TRBV7-9 and TRBJ1-5, is DTGVSQNPRHKITKRGQNVTFRCDPISEHNRLYWYRQTLGQGPEFLTYFQNEAQLEKSRLLSDRFSAERPKGSFSTLEIQRTEQGDSAMYLCASSLATVSQPQHFGDGTRLSIL.